This is a list of T cell receptor beta chains from one sample in a study of cytomegalovirus exposure and HLA in healthy donors. Measured with immunoSEQ multiplex PCR; TCRdb has only the in-frame clones, and not every one. Among roughly 200,000 clones listed, 70% to 80% were seen once. Sequencing used PBMCs. The source of these receptors is a man aged 25-45 years in good health and CMV-seronegative. The CDR3 runs from the conserved cysteine through the conserved F or W. Each record gives: clone size, J gene, V gene, D gene, CDR3 protein, CDR3 DNA. A D gene is named only where the DNA matches it firmly. Part of the rows lack a size; the others show once, few, many or a class for expanded clones.

-	TRBJ2-7	TRBV28	TRBD2	CASSLYPGLAGDGEQYF	TGTGCCAGCAGTTTATACCCAGGACTAGCGGGAGACGGCGAGCAGTACTTC
-	TRBJ2-7	TRBV5-4	-	CASSFDTGSYEQYF	TGTGCCAGCAGCTTTGATACAGGGAGCTACGAGCAGTACTTC
-	TRBJ2-5	TRBV5-1	TRBD1	CASRFGTGEETQYF	TGCGCCAGCCGCTTTGGGACAGGGGAAGAGACCCAGTACTTC
-	TRBJ2-7	TRBV4-1	-	CASSRSVTGDLSYEQYF	TGCGCCAGCAGCCGATCGGTTACAGGAGACCTTTCCTACGAGCAGTACTTC
-	TRBJ2-3	TRBV9	-	CASSVYRATTDTQYF	TGTGCCAGCAGCGTTTACAGGGCCACCACAGATACGCAGTATTTT
-	TRBJ1-1	TRBV29-1	-	CSAATALNTEAFF	TGCAGCGCTGCGACAGCTCTGAACACTGAAGCTTTCTTT
once	TRBJ1-3	TRBV28	-	CASGSVSGNTIYF	TGTGCCAGCGGTTCGGTCTCTGGAAACACCATATATTTT
few	TRBJ2-7	TRBV29-1	-	CSVEDGQGREEQYF	TGCAGCGTTGAAGATGGCCAGGGGCGGGAGGAGCAGTACTTC
-	TRBJ1-2	TRBV7-9	TRBD1	CASSSSGGGTDGYTF	TGTGCCAGCAGCTCATCCGGGGGGGGGACAGATGGCTACACCTTC
-	TRBJ2-7	TRBV19	TRBD2	CASSLAVTYEQYF	TGTGCCAGTAGCCTAGCGGTAACCTACGAGCAGTACTTC
-	TRBJ1-1	TRBV18	-	CASSPFTGTMNTEAFF	TGTGCCAGCTCACCTTTTACAGGTACAATGAACACTGAAGCTTTCTTT
-	TRBJ2-1	TRBV28	-	CASSLPPLSSYNEQFF	TGTGCCAGCAGTTTGCCCCCCTTGAGCTCCTACAATGAGCAGTTCTTC
-	TRBJ2-1	TRBV10-2	TRBD2	CASGLAGVFYNEQFF	TGCGCCAGCGGACTAGCGGGAGTTTTCTACAATGAGCAGTTCTTC
once	TRBJ1-4	TRBV5-1	-	CASSLYRSTNEKLFF	TGCGCCAGCAGCCTCTACAGGTCCACTAATGAAAAACTGTTTTTT
-	TRBJ2-5	TRBV29-1	TRBD1	CSAMDRGNQETQYF	TGCAGCGCTATGGACAGGGGAAACCAAGAGACCCAGTACTTC
-	TRBJ1-2	TRBV6-5	TRBD1	CASSQTGNYGYTF	TGTGCCAGCAGTCAGACAGGGAACTATGGCTACACCTTC
-	TRBJ2-3	TRBV10-2	-	CATTYMAGRTDTQYF	TGCGCCACCACCTATATGGCGGGGCGCACAGATACGCAGTATTTT
few	TRBJ1-4	TRBV11-2	TRBD1	CASSQNPGTGNEKLFF	TGTGCCAGCAGCCAAAATCCCGGGACAGGCAATGAAAAACTGTTTTTT
-	TRBJ1-1	TRBV4-2	TRBD1	CASSQVAGGDNTEAFF	TGTGCCAGCAGCCAAGTTGCAGGGGGAGACAACACTGAAGCTTTCTTT
-	TRBJ2-1	TRBV9	-	CASSVVWTQPNEQFF	TGTGCCAGCAGCGTAGTTTGGACTCAACCTAATGAGCAGTTCTTC
-	TRBJ1-1	TRBV5-6	-	CASSGGRRLNEAFF	TGTGCCAGCAGCGGAGGGCGGCGATTGAATGAAGCTTTCTTT
-	TRBJ2-5	TRBV10-2	-	CASRKDSKTGLFYF	TGCGCCAGCAGAAAGGACTCAAAAACAGGGCTCTTCTACTTC